This TCR beta chain originates from a study of CD8 T cells in Susac syndrome. Random hexamers were used to reverse transcribe the RNA input (0.5 to 1 ug). The amplification used immunoSEQ multiplex PCR on TCR beta CDR3; it spanned 54 Vbeta and 13 Jbeta. MiXCR, run by TCRdb on the immunoSEQ multiplex PCR reads, gives a single entry per CDR3 protein. The sample has tens of thousands of distinct CDR3 sequences; more than 90% are singletons. Trimming shortened V by 7 bases and J by 1 base, and 10 bases separated the two germline ends. Germline CDR1 reads MDHEN; CDR2 reads SYDVKM. The CDR3 length is 14 residues.

The chain has TRBV28 and TRBJ2-2; D ambiguous. The TCR was taken from a human donor in good health. Sequencing was done on a sample of CD8+ T cells from PBMCs. CDR3 amino acids: CASKALKNTGELFF. The DNA for the CDR3 is TGTGCCAGCAAGGCTCTCAAGAACACCGGGGAGCTGTTTTTT.